These T cell receptor beta chains were read from a single sample in a study of blood T cell repertoires in COVID-19. Assay: immunoSEQ multiplex PCR; the TCRdb copy retains only in-frame clones and omits some. Seen here are about 90,000 clones, roughly 92% observed once, and the top ten hold about 6.3%. The sequenced material came from peripheral blood. The receptors derive from a woman aged 60-75 years with active COVID-19. The CDR3 runs from the conserved cysteine through the conserved F or W. Each record gives: CDR3 length, D gene, V gene, clone size, J gene, CDR3 protein, CDR3 DNA. D genes are given only for firm matches. Some rows have no size entry. The others give once, few or many, or a class for an expanded clone.

14,NA,TRBV9,NA,TRBJ2-7,CASSVAPRTYEQYF,TGTGCCAGCAGCGTAGCCCCCAGGACCTACGAGCAGTACTTC
18,NA,TRBV7-2,NA,TRBJ2-3,CASSLPRDSGKQFDTQYF,TGTGCCAGCAGCTTGCCCCGGGACTCGGGGAAACAGTTCGACACGCAGTATTTT
12,NA,TRBV3-1/TRBV3-2,NA,TRBJ2-7,CASSYMAGEQYF,TGTGCCAGCAGTTACATGGCGGGGGAGCAGTACTTC
15,TRBD2,TRBV5-1,once,TRBJ2-3,CASSLTSGSTDTQYF,TGCGCCAGCAGCTTGACTAGCGGGTCCACAGATACGCAGTATTTT
11,TRBD1,TRBV30,once,TRBJ2-7,CAWLDRAIIYF,TGTGCCTGGCTAGACAGGGCTATTATTTACTTC
15,TRBD1,TRBV11-3,NA,TRBJ2-1,CASSLGRTGGNEQFF,TGTGCCAGCAGCCTAGGTCGGACAGGGGGAAATGAGCAGTTCTTC
15,TRBD1,TRBV7-2,NA,TRBJ2-2,CASMPGQGKAGELFF,TGTGCCAGCATGCCGGGACAGGGGAAGGCCGGGGAGCTGTTTTTT
14,TRBD1,TRBV7-2,NA,TRBJ1-1,CASSLGQGVGKAFF,TGTGCCAGCAGCCTGGGACAGGGGGTTGGTAAAGCTTTCTTT
16,TRBD1,TRBV7-2,NA,TRBJ1-2,CASSLDRGRVNYGYTF,TGTGCCAGCAGCTTAGACAGGGGGCGGGTTAACTATGGCTACACCTTC
14,NA,TRBV5-8,NA,TRBJ1-4,CASSLVRGDEKLFF,TGTGCCAGCAGCTTGGTCAGGGGAGATGAAAAACTGTTTTTT
16,TRBD2,TRBV11-2,once,TRBJ2-5,CASSQQTSGGAETQYF,TGTGCCAGCAGCCAGCAAACTAGCGGGGGGGCCGAGACCCAGTACTTC
13,TRBD2,TRBV27,NA,TRBJ2-1,CASSPSGGNEQFF,TGTGCCAGCAGTCCTAGCGGGGGCAATGAGCAGTTCTTC
13,NA,TRBV19,NA,TRBJ1-2,CASSSTGTYGYTF,TGTGCCAGTAGTTCGACAGGCACCTATGGCTACACCTTC
15,NA,TRBV25-1,NA,TRBJ1-2,CASSDPTRSSYGYTF,TGTGCCAGCAGTGACCCAACCCGCAGTTCCTATGGCTACACCTTC
13,NA,TRBV19,NA,TRBJ1-2,CASSKQLFAGYTF,TGTGCCAGTAGTAAACAGTTATTTGCGGGCTACACCTTC
13,NA,TRBV24-1,few,TRBJ1-5,CATSLGGDQPQHF,TGTGCCACCAGTCTAGGGGGGGATCAGCCCCAGCATTTT
16,TRBD2,TRBV2,NA,TRBJ2-5,CASRIQTSGGGGTQYF,TGTGCCAGCAGGATACAAACTAGCGGGGGCGGGGGCACCCAGTACTTC
15,TRBD1,TRBV10-3,NA,TRBJ1-1,CAITEGQGAGTEAFF,TGTGCCATCACAGAGGGACAGGGGGCAGGCACTGAAGCTTTCTTT
17,NA,TRBV5-6,few,TRBJ1-5,CASSLTSASHSNQPQHF,TGTGCCAGCAGCTTGACGTCAGCGTCTCATAGCAATCAGCCCCAGCATTTT
14,NA,TRBV5-1,few,TRBJ2-7,CASSSGTLTYEQYF,TGCGCCAGCAGCTCGGGGACTCTAACCTACGAGCAGTACTTC
16,NA,TRBV28,NA,TRBJ1-3,CASSSVREAFGNTIYF,TGTGCCAGCAGTTCGGTCAGGGAAGCTTTTGGAAACACCATATATTTT
12,TRBD1,TRBV11-2,NA,TRBJ2-1,CASSRQGYEQFF,TGTGCCAGCAGCAGACAGGGTTATGAGCAGTTCTTC
15,NA,TRBV29-1,NA,TRBJ2-3,CSVVSGESGTDTQYF,TGCAGCGTTGTGTCGGGAGAGTCCGGCACAGATACGCAGTATTTT
15,NA,TRBV19,NA,TRBJ1-6,CASTQEGVGNSPLHF,TGTGCCAGTACCCAAGAAGGGGTTGGGAATTCACCCCTCCACTTT